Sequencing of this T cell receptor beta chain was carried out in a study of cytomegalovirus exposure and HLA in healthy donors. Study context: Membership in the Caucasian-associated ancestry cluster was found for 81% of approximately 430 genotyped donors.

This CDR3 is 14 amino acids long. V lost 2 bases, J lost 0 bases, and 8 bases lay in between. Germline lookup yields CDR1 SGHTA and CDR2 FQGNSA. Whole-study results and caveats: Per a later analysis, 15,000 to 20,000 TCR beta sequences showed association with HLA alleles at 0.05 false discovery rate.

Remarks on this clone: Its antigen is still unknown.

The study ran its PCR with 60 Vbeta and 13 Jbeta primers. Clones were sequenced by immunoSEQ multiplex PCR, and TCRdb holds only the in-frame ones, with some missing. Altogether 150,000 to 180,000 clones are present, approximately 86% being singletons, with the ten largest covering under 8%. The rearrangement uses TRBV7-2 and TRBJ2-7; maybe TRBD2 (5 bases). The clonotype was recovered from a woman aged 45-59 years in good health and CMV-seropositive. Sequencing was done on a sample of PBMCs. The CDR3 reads CASSLIGSSYEQYF. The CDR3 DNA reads TGTGCCAGCAGCTTAATAGGGAGCTCCTACGAGCAGTACTTC.